This TCR beta chain comes out of a study of cytomegalovirus exposure and HLA in healthy donors (dated 2017 in TCRdb). Regarding the research as a whole: According to a later analysis, one platform produced both the 120 validation repertoires and the 670 or so repertoires of the first cohort. The study was designed to test whether signatures of past pathogen exposure could be identified by cataloging public T cell receptors. In addition to the first cohort of approximately 670 subjects, a separate validation cohort of 130 or so different subjects was used. High-throughput TCR immunosequencing, statistical association of individual TCRs with disease status, and machine learning were combined to predict cytomegalovirus infection status. The paper's findings and limits, for the study overall: All 120 or so repertoires were used to score co-occurrence in the validation cohort in a later analysis, because that analysis had no HLA typing for the cohort. Of the cluster scores, 90% to 95% were above 0 in a later analysis, which found that TCRs clustered in the first cohort also tended to co-occur in the 120 validation repertoires. The authors suggested that the approach could potentially be extended to other disease states and immunological phenotypes. A few of the identified cytomegalovirus-associated TCR beta chains were confirmed in vitro to be specific for cytomegalovirus antigens. In both the original and validation cohorts, the classifier was reported to diagnose cytomegalovirus status with high specificity and sensitivity. While some public TCRs were present in many individuals, most TCR sequences turned up only very rarely across donors. In the study, approximately 160 TCR beta chains were listed as associated with cytomegalovirus.

CDR1 SGHDT and CDR2 YYEEEE were looked up in the germline V gene. V loses 4 bases, J loses 7 bases, and the germline ends lie 18 bases apart. The CDR3 runs 14 amino acids, cysteine and phenylalanine included. The entry retains the CDR3 DNA only, 42 bases that are in frame from base 1. Notes on this clone: Its recognized antigen is unknown. The record has no base qualities; no much larger clone is one base away.

Donors formed part of the validation cohort, which comprised about 130 subjects and was distinct from the first cohort of 670 or so subjects. Libraries were made using the immunoSEQ multiplex PCR assay. The published analysis was carried out like this. To diagnose cytomegalovirus status from the catalog of TCR beta chain sequences, a statistical classification framework was built. Here the immuneACCESS table is served through TCRdb, limited to in-frame sequences with V and J called. Missing clones are a known gap in these copies; in checked studies unresolved V genes cover under half, and the rest lacks a known reason. That table supplies the V and J calls and clone size; D and trimming were determined from the DNA. Here the sample has 250,000 or so clones; more than 75% occur a single time. 2.6% of the sample lies in the top ten.

Sequenced material: PBMCs. The V gene is TRBV5-6 and the J gene is TRBJ2-7; TRBD1 is a possible D gene, resting on 5 matching bases. This receptor was identified in a man in his late teens or twenties in good health and CMV-seronegative. In nucleotides, the sequence is TGTGCCAGCAGCCAAAGGCAGGGTTATGGGGAGCAGTACTTC. This translates into CASSQRQGYGEQYF.